This T cell receptor (beta chain) was identified in a study of tumor and adjacent non-tumor tissue in lung cancer (dated by TCRdb to the late 2010s). About the full investigation: Of the cohort, around 12 patients had adenocarcinoma, 2 had squamous cell carcinoma and 1 had small cell lung cancer. More than 25 paired specimens, one tumor and one normal lung sample per patient, were profiled by TCRbeta CDR3 sequencing. Sequencing produced some 130,000,000 productive TCRbeta reads in total, an average of approximately 3.9 million reads per sample. Using bulk TCRbeta repertoires from over 14 lung cancer patients, the study set lung tumor tissue side by side with matched distant non-tumor lung tissue. Ages among the 15 or so patients ranged from about 30 to 85 years, there were roughly ten men and 5 women, and disease was at TNM stage I to III.

Bulk unsorted tissue served as the source for RNA extraction, and RNA quality was assessed using a NanoDrop ND-1000 and an Agilent 2100. Donors were newly diagnosed lung cancer patients admitted for thoracic surgery in China between August and November 2014, without prior chemotherapy. Patients who had received previous radiotherapy or chemotherapy, or who had another concurrent cancer, were excluded from the study. Surgical tissue pieces of roughly 1-2.1 cm3 were preserved in RNAlater solution and stored at -80 °C until use. Library construction relied on multiplex PCR. Sequencing was carried out with an Illumina HiSeq 2500. TCRbeta libraries were built by three rounds of nested PCR using primers (Table S4), following protocols modified from ARM-PCR. Before sequencing, PCR products of 200-500 bp were excised from the gel and purified with the QIAquick gel extraction kit. The published analysis was carried out like this. Reads were cleaned with Trimmomatic, merged with FLASH into complete CDR3 sequences, and assigned to V(D)J germline segments with MiTCR. Clonal diversity was calculated as the inverse Simpson's index using VDJtools. In-frame sequences lacking a premature stop codon were counted as productive reads. TCRdb trimmed the raw reads at Q25, called clones with MiXCR and kept productive beta chains. A single entry per CDR3 protein holds the most common genes and DNA from its merged rows. In this record, the V and J calls reflect TCRdb's handling and not the investigators' own analysis. This sample comprises approximately 86,000 distinct CDR3 sequences, around 70% of them detected only once. Together, the top ten hold around 9.6% of the sample.

Notes on this clonotype: Its antigen target is currently unknown. Nothing much larger sits one base from this clone, and base qualities are not available.

Overall study outcomes, separate from this receptor: Tumor tissue showed significantly greater TCR diversity (inverse Simpson) than normal lung tissue (approximately 430 vs 150, P = 0.0075, Mann-Whitney U test). The sequencing platform is not named in the methods, and unique molecular identifiers are not mentioned. Only around 15 patients were included in the cohort, and the need for larger samples and more detailed clinical data was noted by the authors. Younger patients had significantly higher TCR diversity, and higher tumor TCR diversity was associated with shorter overall and disease-free survival. Because peripheral blood was not sequenced, blood TCRbeta repertoires in the lung cancer patients of the study were not examined. The top 100 clones accounted for a significantly larger cumulative portion of the repertoire in normal lung than in tumor tissue.

Input material: lung tumor tissue. The sequence derives from a woman in her forties with non-small cell lung cancer.

This receptor has the CDR3 CASSRRQRLDYNEQFF. At the DNA level, the sequence is TGTGCCAGCAGTCGCCGACAGAGACTAGATTACAATGAGCAGTTCTTC. The rearranged segments are TRBV6-2 or TRBV6-3 and TRBJ2-1, with TRBD2 perhaps the D gene, on 6 matching bases. V loses 5 bases of germline sequence and J loses 4 bases, and the interval between the two ends is 18 bases. Reading the germline V gene gives CDR1 MNHEY and CDR2 SVGEGT. From the cysteine through the phenylalanine, the CDR3 covers 16 amino acids. Only CDR3 DNA is held: 48 bases, read in frame from base 1.